This TCR beta chain was sequenced during a study of cytomegalovirus exposure and HLA in healthy donors. The CDR3 spans 14 residues. Germline-derived CDR1 and CDR2 are KGHSH and LQKENI. Trimming cost V 3 bases and J 4 bases, with 9 bases left between them. The donors were in the roughly 130-subject validation cohort, distinct from the 666-subject first cohort. Study-wide findings and caveats: There were 150 to 200 TCR beta chains listed as cytomegalovirus-associated. For cytomegalovirus status, the classifier reportedly gave diagnoses with high specificity and sensitivity.

In the case of this clone: As yet, its antigen is unknown.

Profiled with immunoSEQ multiplex PCR; TCRdb holds only in-frame clones, not every one. The sample shows tens of thousands of clones, around 90% of them seen only once. The chain recombines TRBV18 with TRBJ2-2; unclear D gene. The sequence derives from a woman between 18 and 29 years old in good health and CMV-seronegative. The material sequenced was PBMCs. CDR3 DNA sequence: TGTGCCAGCTCACCCGACTTGGGCACCGGGGAGCTGTTTTTT. Translation: CASSPDLGTGELFF.